What follows are 27 T cell receptor beta chains derived from one specimen sequenced in a study of shared clonotypes between healthy human individuals. The data were produced by immunoSEQ multiplex PCR, yet TCRdb's version contains in-frame clones alone and is incomplete. The sample consists of about 560,000 clones, roughly four fifths of them appearing once. Input material: PBMCs. Source of these receptors: a woman in her forties in good health. Some clones in this sample may be carry-over from other donors' samples.

This chain uses TRBV18 with TRBJ2-7, with 11 bases that match TRBD1. Germline CDR1 is KGHSH and CDR2 is LQKENI. Losses at the gene ends were 6 bases for V and 9 bases for J; bases not matched to a gene: 7. CDR3 length: 13 amino acids. The CDR3 loop reads CASSPDRGQGQYF. Written as DNA, the CDR3 is TGTGCCAGCTCGCCGGACAGGGGGCAGGGGCAGTACTTC. Full variable domain (remainder filled in from reference TRBV18 and TRBJ2-7): NAGVMQNPRHLVRRRGQEARLRCSPMKGHSHVYWYRQLPEEGLKFMVYLQKENIIDESGMPKERFSAEFPKEGPSILRIQQVVRGDSAAYFCASSPDRGQGQYFGPGTRLTVT.

The chain links TRBV2 to TRBJ2-3, with 7 bases identical to TRBD2. Germline V gene lookup returns CDR1 SNHLY and CDR2 FYNNEI. The length of the CDR3 is 15 residues. V trimming: 5 bases; J trimming: 1 base; junction bases outside the gene matches: 6. For the CDR3, the DNA is TGTGCCAGCAGTACGAGCGGGATGGGCACAGATACGCAGTATTTT. Protein product: CASSTSGMGTDTQYF.

The genes are TRBV7-9 and TRBJ2-2; 7 nucleotides agree with TRBD2. Trimming took 3 bases from V and 4 from J; bases not matched to a gene: 11. CDR3 length equals 17 residues. Germline values: CDR1 SEHNR, CDR2 FQNEAQ (reference sequence). For the CDR3, the DNA is TGTGCCAGCAGCTTCTCAGCGGGAAGGGCCTCCACCGGGGAGCTGTTTTTT. Its protein product is CASSFSAGRASTGELFF.

This clone was observed once. This chain uses TRBV11-2 with TRBJ2-1, with TRBD2 as a possible D gene (6 bases). The CDR3 loop spans 15 amino acids. Trimming pared 4 bases from V and 4 bases from J, leaving 14 bases between. Germline V gives CDR1 SGHAT, CDR2 FQNNGV. The CDR3 is CASSWVAESYNEQFF. The CDR3, as DNA: TGTGCCAGCAGCTGGGTAGCGGAGTCATACAATGAGCAGTTCTTC.

This clone was counted between two and nine times. The same CDR3 arises from other DNA sequences in this sample as well. This CDR3 reads CASSPYTDTQYF. CDR3 bases: TGTGCCAGCAGCCCTTACACAGATACGCAGTATTTT. V and J are TRBV7-2 and TRBJ2-3; D is uncertain. With 5 bases removed from V and 2 bases from J, the gap between germline ends came to 5 bases. CDR1 SGHTA and CDR2 FQGNSA come from the germline V gene. This CDR3 is 12 amino acids long.

The chain joins TRBV2 to TRBJ1-1, with 10 bases identical to TRBD1. Germline CDR1 reads SNHLY; CDR2 reads FYNNEI. V shed 5 bases, J shed 6 bases, and the junction held 6 bases outside the gene matches. The CDR3 contains 14 residues. CDR3: CASSPRQGASEAFF. CDR3 nucleotide sequence: TGTGCCAGCAGTCCCAGACAGGGGGCATCTGAAGCTTTCTTT.

The chain links TRBV28 to TRBJ2-1; TRBD1 is a possible D gene (6 bases). The CDR3 is made up of 14 amino acids. Germline V CDR1 and CDR2: MDHEN, SYDVKM. The ends were cut back, 5 bases at V and 4 bases at J, with 12 bases in the middle. CDR3 nucleotide sequence: TGTGCCAGCAGTCCCTGGGGGCCTTACAATGAGCAGTTCTTC. Translated: CASSPWGPYNEQFF.

The chain uses TRBV5-4 and TRBJ2-7, with D perhaps given as TRBD1 or TRBD2 (5 bases each). CDR1 is SGHNT and CDR2 is YYREEE in the germline V gene (reference sequence). The CDR3 sequence is 15 residues long. The germline V and J ends were trimmed by 5 bases and 0 bases, with 15 bases remaining between them. CDR3 sequence (DNA): TGTGCCAGCAGTGACCCGGGACGCAACTCCTACGAGCAGTACTTC. Its protein is CASSDPGRNSYEQYF.

This chain links TRBV19 with TRBJ2-3; 10 bases map to TRBD2. V lost 3 bases to trimming and J lost 1 base; unmatched junction nucleotides: 7. The CDR3 is 17 residues long. Germline V gene sequence: CDR1 LNHDA, CDR2 SQIVND (reference sequence). CDR3 protein: CASSILWTSGGTDTQYF. DNA for the CDR3: TGTGCCAGTAGTATCCTGTGGACTAGCGGAGGCACAGATACGCAGTATTTT.

The V and J genes are TRBV10-3 and TRBJ1-2; no clear D gene. This CDR3 is built from 15 residues. Germline V gene sequence: CDR1 ENHRY, CDR2 SYGVKD. The ends were cut back, 6 bases at V and 5 bases at J, with 19 bases in the middle. CDR3 sequence (DNA): TGTGCCATCAGATCTGAGGACGACTACACTTATGGCTACACCTTC. It translates to CAIRSEDDYTYGYTF.

Notes on this clone: This sample includes further DNA sequences coding for the same CDR3. The V call is TRBV5-1, the J call TRBJ1-4; 7 nucleotides line up with TRBD1. V shed 0 bases and J 1 base; nucleotides not matched to a gene: 0. The CDR3 has 15 amino acids. Germline CDR1 reads SGHRS; CDR2 reads YFSETQ. The CDR3 loop is CASSLGQGTNEKLFF. DNA of the CDR3: TGCGCCAGCAGCTTGGGACAGGGAACTAATGAAAAACTGTTTTTT.

Only a few counts were recorded for this clone. V usage is TRBV7-6 and J usage is TRBJ2-5; no reliable D call. Germline CDR1 and CDR2: SGHVS and FNYEAQ. The germline V and J ends were trimmed by 3 bases and 5 bases, with 10 bases remaining between them. The CDR3 spans 13 residues. This CDR3 reads CASSLLGWETQYF. DNA of the CDR3: TGTGCCAGCAGCTTGTTGGGGTGGGAGACCCAGTACTTC.

The rearrangement uses TRBV4-2 and TRBJ2-1; TRBD2 matches at 10 bases. CDR3 length equals 15 residues. Losses at the gene ends were 1 base for V and 5 bases for J; bases not matched to a gene: 2. The V gene's germline CDR1 is LGHNA and CDR2 YNFKEQ. CDR3 sequence: CASSQGTSGNNEQFF. DNA for the CDR3: TGTGCCAGCAGCCAAGGGACTAGCGGAAACAATGAGCAGTTCTTC.

V is TRBV28 and J is TRBJ2-7; TRBD1 might be the D (5 bases). Germline loops: CDR1 MDHEN, CDR2 SYDVKM. This CDR3 contains 15 residues. V lost 2 bases to trimming and J lost 2 bases, with 13 bases between them. CDR3 protein: CASSLGAAEPYEQYF. Written as DNA, the CDR3 is TGTGCCAGCAGTTTAGGGGCAGCTGAGCCCTACGAGCAGTACTTC.

This clone was seen many times. V and J are TRBV6-1 and TRBJ2-4; 9 nucleotides match TRBD2. This CDR3 has 15 amino acids. The trim removed 2 bases at V and 7 bases at J, leaving 6 bases unmatched. Germline V gives CDR1 MNHNS, CDR2 SASEGT. CDR3 nucleotide sequence: TGTGCCAGCAGTGAATATGCGGGAGGGCCCAACATTCAGTACTTC. Its protein is CASSEYAGGPNIQYF.

This chain connects TRBV9 to TRBJ2-3; D may correspond to TRBD1 or TRBD2 (5 bases each). The germline V gene encodes CDR1 SGDLS and CDR2 YYNGEE. The CDR3 consists of 13 residues. V was clipped by 2 bases and J by 3 bases, with 7 bases between them. The CDR3 DNA sequence: TGTGCCAGCAGCGTGGGGACGACAGATACGCAGTATTTT. It encodes CASSVGTTDTQYF.

Concerning this clone itself: No DNA is shown, since the ends of the CDR3 on it are uncertain; the CDR3 is the one TCRdb lists. The gene calls are TRBV9 and TRBJ1-2; the table's D call TRBD1 went unverified against the DNA. The CDR3 spans 15 residues, counting both ends. CDR1 and CDR2 (germline): SGDLS, YYNGEE. CDR3 loop: CASSVGTGASFSWTF.

The chain recombines TRBV2 with TRBJ2-4; 10 bases match TRBD2. V was pared by 5 bases and J by 9 bases, with 7 bases of the junction left unmatched. This CDR3 is 14 amino acids long. Germline V gene lookup returns CDR1 SNHLY and CDR2 FYNNEI. In DNA, the CDR3 is TGTGCCAGCAGTTCCGGGACTAGCGTTATCATTCAGTACTTC. It encodes CASSSGTSVIIQYF.

This chain uses TRBV7-3 with TRBJ2-2, with 9 bases aligning to TRBD2. Germline trimming cut 4 bases from V and 2 bases from J; bases unmatched to any gene: 11. Germline V gives CDR1 SGHTA, CDR2 FQGTGA. The CDR3 contains 18 residues. CDR3 nucleotides: TGTGCCAGCAGCTCACCCGGACTAGCGATGGAAAACACCGGGGAGCTGTTTTTT. It codes for CASSSPGLAMENTGELFF.

V is TRBV5-3 and J is TRBJ2-5, with D unclear. TRBV5-3 is an ORF, with its function uncertain. The CDR3 spans 12 residues. V was trimmed by 10 bases and J by 2 bases, leaving 12 bases between them. CDR3 sequence reads: CALWLAQETQYF. The CDR3 coding sequence is TGTGCCCTCTGGTTAGCTCAAGAGACCCAGTACTTC.

The V gene is TRBV7-2, the J gene TRBJ2-4; D could derive from TRBD1 or TRBD2 (5 bases each). The V gene's germline CDR1 is SGHTA and CDR2 FQGNSA. The CDR3 is 14 amino acids. Trimming left V 1 base short and J 2 bases short, with 6 bases between. CDR3 sequence (DNA): TGTGCCAGCAGCTTAGGGGGGACCAAAAACATTCAGTACTTC. It encodes CASSLGGTKNIQYF.

The V call is TRBV6-9, the J call TRBJ1-1; D might be TRBD1 (5 bases). Looked up from germline, CDR1 is MNHGY and CDR2 is SVAAGI. The CDR3 is made up of 15 amino acids. Trimming removed 3 bases at V and 10 bases at J, with 21 bases between. The CDR3: CASSYSRTLQTGAFF. CDR3 nucleotide sequence: TGTGCCAGCAGTTACTCGCGGACATTACAAACGGGAGCTTTCTTT.

Turning to this clone: The sample contains more than one DNA sequence encoding this CDR3. The gene calls are TRBV4-1 and TRBJ1-1; D perhaps matches TRBD1 (5 bases). V gave up 0 bases and J gave up 1 base, with 9 bases separating them. This CDR3 contains 15 residues. CDR1 MGHRA and CDR2 YSYEKL come from the germline V gene. The CDR3 DNA follows: TGCGCCAGCAGCCAAGATCCCGGACAGAACACTGAAGCTTTCTTT. Protein: CASSQDPGQNTEAFF.

This clone came up once. V and J are TRBV5-5 and TRBJ2-7; 7 bases fit TRBD1. J lost 6 bases, V lost 3 bases, and 6 bases had no gene match. Germline loops: CDR1 SGHKS, CDR2 YYEKEE (reference sequence). This CDR3 comprises 13 residues. CDR3 sequence reads: CASSSGTVSEQYF. The CDR3 DNA is TGTGCCAGCAGCTCCGGGACAGTCTCCGAGCAGTACTTC.

Points on this clone: This sequence is one base from a far larger clone and is likely a read error. The CDR3 is CASLRLAGTGEPFF. Written as DNA, the CDR3 is TGTGCCTCCCTCCGACTAGCGGGAACCGGGGAGCCGTTTTTT. This chain uses TRBV30 with TRBJ2-2; 11 nucleotides match TRBD2. The CDR3 has 14 amino acids. The V gene's germline CDR1 is GTSNPN and CDR2 SVGIG (reference sequence). Filled out from reference TRBV30 and TRBJ2-2, the complete variable domain reads SQTIHQWPATLVQPVGSPLSLECTVEGTSNPNLYWYRQAAGRGLQLLFYSVGIGQISSEVPQNLSASRPQDRQFILSSKKLLLSDSGFYLCASLRLAGTGEPFFGEGSRLTVL.

The chain is built from TRBV18 and TRBJ2-5; tentative D call: TRBD1 (6 bases). V lost 4 bases and J lost 10, with 13 bases in between. The V gene's germline CDR1 is KGHSH and CDR2 LQKENI. The CDR3 has 12 amino acids. CDR3 DNA: TGTGCCAGCTCACGGGACATCCTGGACCAGTACTTC. As protein: CASSRDILDQYF. Full variable domain (missing parts from reference TRBV18 and TRBJ2-5): NAGVMQNPRHLVRRRGQEARLRCSPMKGHSHVYWYRQLPEEGLKFMVYLQKENIIDESGMPKERFSAEFPKEGPSILRIQQVVRGDSAAYFCASSRDILDQYFGPGTRLLVL.

The CDR3 region is CASTQTRGNSPLHF. The CDR3 nucleotides are TGTGCCAGCACCCAGACAAGAGGAAATTCACCCCTCCACTTT. The chain has TRBV28 and TRBJ1-6; D remains ambiguous. The CDR3 runs 14 residues. In germline, CDR1 is MDHEN, CDR2 SYDVKM. Trimming left V 7 bases short and J 7 bases short, with 14 bases between.